This T cell receptor (beta chain) was sequenced for a study of blood T cell repertoires in COVID-19. This CDR3 has 15 residues. Germline V gene sequence: CDR1 SGHAT, CDR2 FQNNGV. This clone appeared a single time. One end of the junction varies from germline; a read error may be responsible. The repertoire was sequenced with immunoSEQ multiplex PCR; TCRdb's copy has only in-frame clones and lacks some. The repertoire holds approximately 160,000 clones, with about 88% as singletons. The sample comprised peripheral blood. The chain combines TRBV11-2 with TRBJ2-2; 11 nucleotides align to TRBD2. The clonotype was recovered from a woman of 80 years or more with acute or convalescent COVID-19. The CDR3 DNA reads TGTGCCAGCAGTTTAGCGGGGGGGCCCAGCGGGGAGCTGTTTTTT. Its translation: CASSLAGGPSGELFF.